The 6 T cell receptor beta chains listed next were all sequenced from one sample in a study of early T cells in non-severe SARS-CoV-2 infection. TCRdb itself ran the 5' RACE reads through MiXCR, one entry per CDR3 protein. The repertoire has some 46,000 distinct CDR3 sequences, over 5% of them found once; the top ten carry around an eighth. The sequenced sample consisted of whole blood. The receptors derive from an adult who was a healthcare worker with PCR-confirmed SARS-CoV-2 infection or an uninfected control (not recorded which).

This rearrangement joins TRBV18 to TRBJ2-7; D gene ambiguous. Germline CDR1 KGHSH, CDR2 LQKENI. The germline V and J ends were trimmed by 2 bases and 2 bases, with 10 bases remaining between them. CDR3 length equals 14 residues. DNA of the CDR3: TGTGCCAGCTCACCAGGTGCGGTCACCTACGAGCAGTACTTC. Its translation is CASSPGAVTYEQYF.

This clonotype occurred many times. Written as DNA, the CDR3 is TGTGCCAGCAGTAGGGGGGACAGGCTCTATGGCTACACCTTC. Amino acid sequence: CASSRGDRLYGYTF. The chain uses TRBV12-3 or TRBV12-4 and TRBJ1-2; 8 bases line up with TRBD1. V lost 5 bases to trimming and J lost 4 bases; unmatched junction nucleotides: 6. The CDR3 has 14 amino acids.

This clonotype was recorded a few times. The chain is built from TRBV20-1 and TRBJ2-7; 7 positions match TRBD2. V gave up 1 base and J gave up 4 bases; unmatched junction bases: 7. This CDR3 has 14 residues. The germline gives CDR1 DFQATT, CDR2 SNEGSKA (reference sequence). The CDR3 DNA reads TGCAGTGCTAGAGTCCGGGGGGTTGGGTACGAGCAGTACTTC. Protein: CSARVRGVGYEQYF.

There are many counts of this clonotype. The chain combines TRBV4-1 with TRBJ2-7, with TRBD2 matching over 7 bases. Trimming took 0 bases from V and 2 from J; bases not matched to a gene: 10. Germline assignment: CDR1 MGHRA and CDR2 YSYEKL. The CDR3 is made up of 17 amino acids. As DNA, the CDR3 is TGCGCCAGCAGCCAAGAAGAAGCGTCTAGCGGAGCCTACGAGCAGTACTTC. It codes for CASSQEEASSGAYEQYF.

The chain links TRBV6-1 to TRBJ2-3; no definite D call. The CDR3 length is 13 residues. V lost 3 bases to trimming and J lost 7 bases, with 11 bases between them. Germline lookup yields CDR1 MNHNS and CDR2 SASEGT. The CDR3 loop reads CASSEARWYTQYF. DNA for the CDR3: TGTGCCAGCAGTGAGGCGCGTTGGTATACGCAGTATTTT.

This clonotype was seen ten or more times. The chain combines TRBV12-5 with TRBJ2-1; D unclear. The germline CDR1 and CDR2 sequences are LGHNT and FRNRAP. The CDR3 sequence is 10 residues long. V was cut by 4 bases and J by 15 bases, with 10 bases left in between. The CDR3 reads CASGSVRLFF. The DNA for the CDR3 is TGTGCTAGTGGTTCTGTTCGGCTGTTCTTC. Together with reference TRBV12-5 and TRBJ2-1, the CDR3 gives the full variable domain: DARVTQTPRHKVTEMGQEVTMRCQPILGHNTVFWYRQTMMQGLELLAYFRNRAPLDDSGMPKDRFSAEMPDATLATLKIQPSEPRDSAVYFCASGSVRLFFGPGTRLTVL.